This T cell receptor beta chain came from a study of control samples from healthy donors and cancer patients. Trimming removed 3 bases at V and 9 bases at J, with 9 bases between. CDR3 size: 12 residues. CDR1 is SEHNR and CDR2 is FQNEAQ in the germline V gene (reference sequence). Some clones are missing from TCRdb's copy, which holds only in-frame ones; the method was immunoSEQ multiplex PCR. The table lists about 130,000 clones, about 94% of them singletons. The receptor was derived from a man aged 30 to 39 in good health. Sample: blood. The rearrangement uses TRBV7-9 and TRBJ1-5; no firm D call. This chain's CDR3 is CASSFESGPQHF. The DNA for the CDR3 is TGTGCCAGCAGCTTTGAATCGGGGCCCCAGCATTTT.